A selection of T cell receptor beta chains follows, all from one sample in a study of blood T cell repertoires in COVID-19. Data came from immunoSEQ multiplex PCR; TCRdb stores just in-frame clones and leaves some out. The sample includes 75,000 to 90,000 clones, about 87% seen only once; the top ten take 7.5% to 9.5%. Sequenced material: peripheral blood. These receptor sequences come from an elderly man with active or convalescent COVID-19. CDR3s include the opening cysteine and the closing phenylalanine or tryptophan. The D gene is left open where the match is weak. The listing skips clone size in some rows; elsewhere it reads once, few, many or a size class.

D gene	V gene	clone size	J gene	CDR3 DNA	CDR3 protein
TRBD1	TRBV11-2	.	TRBJ2-3	TGTGCCAGCAGCTCACGACAGGGTGTTTTGGCAACAGATACGCAGTATTTT	CASSSRQGVLATDTQYF
TRBD1	TRBV10-3	few	TRBJ1-5	TGTGCCATCAGTGAGTCCAGGGGGAACAATCAGCCCCAGCATTTT	CAISESRGNNQPQHF
.	TRBV30	.	TRBJ1-2	TGTGCCTGGAGCCCGGGAGTCAACTATGGCTACACCTTC	CAWSPGVNYGYTF
TRBD2	TRBV20-1	few	TRBJ2-1	TGCAGTGCGGGGAGCGGGAGTAAGTTCTTC	CSAGSGSKFF
.	TRBV13	.	TRBJ1-2	TGTGCCAGCAGCTTAGCTGCCAGCTATGGCTACACCTTC	CASSLAASYGYTF
.	TRBV28	.	TRBJ1-5	TGTGCCAGCAGTAGTTCAGGGAATCAGCCCCAGCATTTT	CASSSSGNQPQHF
TRBD2	TRBV27	.	TRBJ2-2	TGTGCCAGCAGTTCCTCAGGACTAGCGGGAGTGGTCGGGGAGCTGTTTTTT	CASSSSGLAGVVGELFF
TRBD1	TRBV4-2	.	TRBJ1-2	TGTGCCAGCAGCCAAGAGCCCGCCCTTCCGGGACAGGGGGGTGGCTACACCTTC	CASSQEPALPGQGGGYTF
.	TRBV6-6	.	TRBJ1-5	TGTGCCAGCAGTTATTTTGAGCGGGGGAGCAATCAGCCCCAGCATTTT	CASSYFERGSNQPQHF
TRBD1	TRBV5-1	.	TRBJ2-2	TGCGCCAGCAGCTTGGTGACAGGGGACACCGGGGAGCTGTTTTTT	CASSLVTGDTGELFF
.	TRBV5-1	.	TRBJ2-6	TGCGCCAGCAGCTTGGCCGTGGGCACTGGGGCCAACGTCCTGACTTTC	CASSLAVGTGANVLTF
.	TRBV19	.	TRBJ2-2	TGTGCCAGTAGTATTCAAGCGCCGAACACCGGGGAGCTGTTTTTT	CASSIQAPNTGELFF
TRBD1	TRBV30	.	TRBJ1-2	TGTGCCTGGACCCCTGACAGGGGAGCTAACTATGGCTACACCTTC	CAWTPDRGANYGYTF
.	TRBV24-1	.	TRBJ2-3	TGTGCCACCAGTGATGCGGACAAGACGGGGCAGTATTTT	CATSDADKTGQYF
.	TRBV7-9	.	TRBJ1-2	TGTGCCAGCAGCCCCGCTGGCAGGGAGGGTGGCTACACCTTC	CASSPAGREGGYTF
TRBD2	TRBV18	.	TRBJ2-3	TGTGCCAGCTCACCCTCTAGCGGGAGGTCAATAGATACGCAGTATTTT	CASSPSSGRSIDTQYF
.	TRBV7-2	.	TRBJ1-3	TGTGCCAGCAGCTTAGACTCGGGTGGCACCGGAAACACCATATATTTT	CASSLDSGGTGNTIYF
.	TRBV7-8	.	TRBJ2-3	TGTGCCAGCAGCTTCAAGGGGACAGATACGCAGTATTTT	CASSFKGTDTQYF
.	TRBV5-4	.	TRBJ2-1	TGTGCCAGCAGCCCCGGACAGCGCTCCTACAATGAGCAGTTCTTC	CASSPGQRSYNEQFF
.	TRBV12-3/TRBV12-4	.	TRBJ2-6	TGTGCCAGCAGTTTCATGGGGGCCAACGTCCTGACTTTC	CASSFMGANVLTF
.	TRBV10-2	.	TRBJ1-1	TGCGCCAGCAGTGGAGGGAGATCCACTGAAGCTTTCTTT	CASSGGRSTEAFF
TRBD1	TRBV28	.	TRBJ1-1	TGTGCCAGCACCGACACAGGGGGCCCCTTCGGGGCTTTCTTT	CASTDTGGPFGAFF
.	TRBV5-6	.	TRBJ1-4	TGTGCCAGCAGCCTATCAGGGGCCGATGAAAAACTGTTTTTT	CASSLSGADEKLFF
.	TRBV6-1	.	TRBJ2-1	TGTGCCAGCAGTGAAGTGCGGGACGACAATGAGCAGTTCTTC	CASSEVRDDNEQFF
TRBD1	TRBV18	.	TRBJ1-1	TGTGCCAGCTCTCTGGGACAGGGGGCGGAAACTGAAGCTTTCTTT	CASSLGQGAETEAFF
.	TRBV6-1	.	TRBJ2-6	TGTGCCAGCAGTGAATCAAACTCTGGGGCCAACGTCCTGACTTTC	CASSESNSGANVLTF
TRBD2	TRBV11-3	.	TRBJ2-1	TGTGCCAGCAGGCGCAGGCGGGAGTCCCACAATGAGCAGTTCTTC	CASRRRRESHNEQFF
.	TRBV7-9	.	TRBJ2-5	TGTGCCAGCAGCTTAGCTGGGCGGGGTCGGGAGACCCAGTACTTC	CASSLAGRGRETQYF
.	TRBV19	.	TRBJ1-2	TGTGCCAGTAGAAAACCGGGGTTTATGGGCTACACCTTC	CASRKPGFMGYTF
TRBD2	TRBV30	.	TRBJ2-6	TGTGCCTGGAGCTTGAGGGACTATCATACTGGGGCCAACGTCCTGACTTTC	CAWSLRDYHTGANVLTF
.	TRBV5-1	once	TRBJ1-1	TGCGCCAGCAGCTTTGGACAGAACACTGAAGCTTTCTTT	CASSFGQNTEAFF
TRBD2	TRBV7-2	.	TRBJ2-1	TGTGCCAGCAGCTTAGCTCCTGCGGCTAGCGGGAGGACTTACAATGAGCAGTTCTTC	CASSLAPAASGRTYNEQFF
TRBD2	TRBV7-2	.	TRBJ2-1	TGTGCCAGCAGCTTCCCCGCGGGGGGCGGGGGGGCCTACAATGAGCAGTTCTTC	CASSFPAGGGGAYNEQFF
TRBD1	TRBV7-9	.	TRBJ2-2	TGTGCCAGCAGCTTAGCGCTGTCAGGGGGCACCGGGGAGCTGTTTTTT	CASSLALSGGTGELFF
TRBD1	TRBV3-1/TRBV3-2	.	TRBJ2-2	TGTGCCAGCAGCCGAAGGACAGGGGCCGACACCGGGGAGCTGTTTTTT	CASSRRTGADTGELFF
TRBD2	TRBV18	once	TRBJ2-3	TGTGCCAGCTGGACCGGGACTAGCGGGGGCGCAGATACGCAGTATTTT	CASWTGTSGGADTQYF
.	TRBV3-1/TRBV3-2	.	TRBJ1-3	TGTGCCAGCAGCCAAGTTGGGAGCTCTGGAAACACCATATATTTT	CASSQVGSSGNTIYF
.	TRBV28	.	TRBJ1-1	TGTGCCAGCAACGGGCAGGGTTCCACTGAAGCTTTCTTT	CASNGQGSTEAFF
TRBD1	TRBV7-8	.	TRBJ1-6	TGTGCCAGCAGCCGTGGGACAGGTGAATTGTTTCCCCTCCACTTT	CASSRGTGELFPLHF
.	TRBV11-2	.	TRBJ2-1	TGTGCCAGCAATGACAGGAACGGAGCGGGGGAGCAGTTCTTC	CASNDRNGAGEQFF
.	TRBV24-1	once	TRBJ1-4	TGTGCCACCAGTGACCGAGCTAATGAAAAACTGTTTTTT	CATSDRANEKLFF
.	TRBV7-3	.	TRBJ2-3	TGTGCCAGCAGCCCCGGGGTGGTAGCAGATACGCAGTATTTT	CASSPGVVADTQYF
TRBD1	TRBV5-3	.	TRBJ1-2	TGTGCCAGAAGTACCACAGGGGTAGTTTATTATACTAACTATGGCTACACCTTC	CARSTTGVVYYTNYGYTF
TRBD1	TRBV18	.	TRBJ1-5	TGTGCCAGCTCACCCTCGGGACAGATCAATCAGCCCCAGCATTTT	CASSPSGQINQPQHF
.	TRBV29-1	few	TRBJ1-1	TGCAGCGTTGGGGAGGGCACGGGCACTGAAGCTTTCTTT	CSVGEGTGTEAFF
.	TRBV18	.	TRBJ1-3	TGTGCCAGCTCACCACCAACAGGGGGAAACACCATATATTTT	CASSPPTGGNTIYF
.	TRBV6-1	.	TRBJ1-5	TGTGCCAGCAGTGAAAGGGGCAGGAGCTTTAGCAATCAGCCCCAGCATTTT	CASSERGRSFSNQPQHF
.	TRBV28	.	TRBJ1-1	TGTGCCAGCAGTTTTGGAGGGGTGATGACTGAAGCTTTCTTT	CASSFGGVMTEAFF
TRBD1	TRBV15	.	TRBJ1-1	TGTGCCACCAGCAGAGCTTTGGGACAGACCAGGGACACTGAAGCTTTCTTT	CATSRALGQTRDTEAFF
.	TRBV7-2	few	TRBJ1-1	TGTGCCAGCAGCCTTACTAACACTGAAGCTTTCTTT	CASSLTNTEAFF
.	TRBV19	.	TRBJ2-3	TGTGCCAGTAGTATAGACAGGATCCGAGCTGCAGATACGCAGTATTTT	CASSIDRIRAADTQYF
TRBD1	TRBV6-5	.	TRBJ1-4	TGTGCCAGCATCCTCGGGACAGGGTTTGAAAAACTGTTTTTT	CASILGTGFEKLFF
.	TRBV2	.	TRBJ1-2	TGTGCCAGCAGTGAATCCTACAAGGGGGTAGGCTACACCTTC	CASSESYKGVGYTF
TRBD2	TRBV7-9	few	TRBJ2-3	TGTGCCAGCAGCTTAGGTGTGGGAGGGCGGTCAGATACGCAGTATTTT	CASSLGVGGRSDTQYF
TRBD1	TRBV5-1	.	TRBJ1-2	TGCGCCAGCAGCTTGGGGGGACAGGGGAAGGATGGCTACACCTTC	CASSLGGQGKDGYTF